The source of this T cell receptor beta chain is a study of control samples from healthy donors and cancer patients (dated by TCRdb to the early 2020s). Library method: the immunoSEQ multiplex PCR assay. This is the immuneACCESS table as TCRdb keeps it, with only in-frame sequences that have V and J called. A part of the clones is gone; compared with another copy, unresolved V genes explain less than half, and the rest is unexplained. This sample is represented by fewer than 200,000 clones; nearly 90% of them were singletons. The biggest ten clones account for 1.4% of the sample. Concerning this clone: Its antigen target is currently unknown. Qualities for individual bases were not recorded, and no much larger clone is one base off.

For CDR1 and CDR2, the germline V gene (reference sequence) lists SEHNR and FQNEAQ. From the cysteine through the phenylalanine, the CDR3 covers 14 amino acids. Only the CDR3 part of the read is kept: 42 bases, read in frame from the first base. Unmatched junction bases come to 3, with V trimmed by 5 bases and J by 1 base. The sequenced sample consisted of blood. This clonotype was obtained from a woman aged 50 to 65 in good health. Recombination connected TRBV7-9 to TRBJ2-3, with 7 bases matching TRBD2. The CDR3 has the sequence CASSPGLGTDTQYF. At the DNA level, the sequence is TGTGCCAGCAGCCCTGGACTAGGCACAGATACGCAGTATTTT.